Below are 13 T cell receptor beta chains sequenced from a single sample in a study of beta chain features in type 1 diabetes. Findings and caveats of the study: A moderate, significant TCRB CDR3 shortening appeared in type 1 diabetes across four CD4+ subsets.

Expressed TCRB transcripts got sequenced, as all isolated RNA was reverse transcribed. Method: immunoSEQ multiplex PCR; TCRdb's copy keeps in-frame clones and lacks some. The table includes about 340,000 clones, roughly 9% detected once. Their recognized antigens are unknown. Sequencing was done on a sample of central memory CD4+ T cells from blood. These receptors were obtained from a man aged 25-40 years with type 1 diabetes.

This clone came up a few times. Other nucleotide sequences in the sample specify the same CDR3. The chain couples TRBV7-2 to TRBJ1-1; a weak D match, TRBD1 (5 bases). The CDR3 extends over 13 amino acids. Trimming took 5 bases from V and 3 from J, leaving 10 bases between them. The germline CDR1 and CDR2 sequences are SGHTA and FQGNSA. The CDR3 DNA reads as TGTGCCAGCAGCCCCCAGGGTGACACTGAAGCTTTCTTT. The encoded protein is CASSPQGDTEAFF.

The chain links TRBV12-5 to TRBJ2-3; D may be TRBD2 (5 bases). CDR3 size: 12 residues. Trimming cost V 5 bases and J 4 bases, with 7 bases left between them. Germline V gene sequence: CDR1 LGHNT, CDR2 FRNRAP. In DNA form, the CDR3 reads TGTGCTAGTGGTGAGGGAGCAGATACGCAGTATTTT. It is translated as CASGEGADTQYF. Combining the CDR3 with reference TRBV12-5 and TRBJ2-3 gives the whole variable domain DARVTQTPRHKVTEMGQEVTMRCQPILGHNTVFWYRQTMMQGLELLAYFRNRAPLDDSGMPKDRFSAEMPDATLATLKIQPSEPRDSAVYFCASGEGADTQYFGPGTRLTVL.

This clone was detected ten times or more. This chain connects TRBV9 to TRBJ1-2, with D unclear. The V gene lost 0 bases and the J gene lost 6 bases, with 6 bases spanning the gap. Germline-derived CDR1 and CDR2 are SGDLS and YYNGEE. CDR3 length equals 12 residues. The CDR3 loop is CASSVAMDGYTF. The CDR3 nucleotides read TGTGCCAGCAGCGTAGCGATGGATGGCTACACCTTC.

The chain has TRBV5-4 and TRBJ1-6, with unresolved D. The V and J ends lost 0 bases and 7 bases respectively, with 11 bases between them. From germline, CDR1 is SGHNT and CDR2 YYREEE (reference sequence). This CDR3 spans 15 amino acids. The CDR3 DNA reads TGTGCCAGCAGCTTGGCCCTGGCAGAGAATTCACCCCTCCACTTT. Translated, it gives CASSLALAENSPLHF.

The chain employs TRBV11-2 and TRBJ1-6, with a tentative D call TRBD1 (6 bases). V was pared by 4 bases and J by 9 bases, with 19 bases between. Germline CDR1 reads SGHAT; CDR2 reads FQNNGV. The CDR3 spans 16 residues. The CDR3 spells CASSYGRTEASSPLHF. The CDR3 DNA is TGTGCCAGCAGCTACGGACGGACAGAAGCTAGTTCACCCCTCCACTTT.

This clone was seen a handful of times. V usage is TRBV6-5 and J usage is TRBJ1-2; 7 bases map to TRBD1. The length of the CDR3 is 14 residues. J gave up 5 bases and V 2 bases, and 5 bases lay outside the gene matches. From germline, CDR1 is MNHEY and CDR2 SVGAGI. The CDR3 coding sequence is TGTGCCAGCAGTTACCGGGACAGTCGATATGGCTACACCTTC. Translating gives CASSYRDSRYGYTF.

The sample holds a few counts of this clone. CDR3 amino acids: CASSQSNFGGWLQPQHF. The CDR3 DNA is TGCGCCAGCAGTCAATCGAACTTTGGGGGCTGGCTTCAGCCCCAGCATTTT. The chain is built from TRBV23-1 and TRBJ1-5, with D perhaps matching TRBD1 (6 bases). TRBV23-1 is labeled an ORF, and its function is uncertain. Trimming stripped 0 bases from V and 6 bases from J, with 18 bases between. The CDR3 covers 17 residues.

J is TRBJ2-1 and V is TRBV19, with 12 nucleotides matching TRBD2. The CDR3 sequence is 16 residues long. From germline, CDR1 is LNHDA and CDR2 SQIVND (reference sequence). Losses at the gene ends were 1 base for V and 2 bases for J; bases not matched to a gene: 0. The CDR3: CASSIGLAGAYNEQFF. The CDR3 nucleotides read TGTGCCAGTAGTATAGGACTAGCGGGAGCCTACAATGAGCAGTTCTTC. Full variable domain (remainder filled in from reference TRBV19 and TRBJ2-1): DGGITQSPKYLFRKEGQNVTLSCEQNLNHDAMYWYRQDPGQGLRLIYYSQIVNDFQKGDIAEGYSVSREKKESFPLTVTSAQKNPTAFYLCASSIGLAGAYNEQFFGPGTRLTVL.

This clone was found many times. CDR3 loop: CASSLVPGREADTQYF. The CDR3 region has the DNA TGTGCCAGCAGCTTAGTACCGGGAAGAGAGGCAGATACGCAGTATTTT. This chain joins TRBV7-2 and TRBJ2-3; D possibly corresponds to TRBD2 (5 bases). The CDR3 consists of 16 residues. V dropped 1 base and J dropped 4 bases, with 15 bases sitting between them. Germline CDR1 SGHTA, CDR2 FQGNSA. The whole variable domain, remainder taken from reference TRBV7-2 and TRBJ2-3, is GAGVSQSPSNKVTEKGKDVELRCDPISGHTALYWYRQSLGQGLEFLIYFQGNSAPDKSGLPSDRFSAERTGGSVSTLTIQRTQQEDSAVYLCASSLVPGREADTQYFGPGTRLTVL.

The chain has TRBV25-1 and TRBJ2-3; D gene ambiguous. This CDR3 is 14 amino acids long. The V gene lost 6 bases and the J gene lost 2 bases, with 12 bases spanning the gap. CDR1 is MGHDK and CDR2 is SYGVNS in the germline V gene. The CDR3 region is CASSTQQHTDTQYF. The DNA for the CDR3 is TGTGCCAGCAGCACACAGCAGCACACAGATACGCAGTATTTT.

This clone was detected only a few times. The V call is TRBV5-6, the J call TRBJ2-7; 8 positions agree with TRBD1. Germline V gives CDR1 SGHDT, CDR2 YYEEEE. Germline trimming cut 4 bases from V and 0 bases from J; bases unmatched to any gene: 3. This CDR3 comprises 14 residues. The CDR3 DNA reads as TGTGCCAGCAGCCCCGGGACAGGCTCCTACGAGCAGTACTTC. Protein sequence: CASSPGTGSYEQYF.

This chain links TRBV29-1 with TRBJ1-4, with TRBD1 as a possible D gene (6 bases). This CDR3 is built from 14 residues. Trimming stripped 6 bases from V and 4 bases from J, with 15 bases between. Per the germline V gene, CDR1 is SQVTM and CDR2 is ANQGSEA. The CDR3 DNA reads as TGCAGCGTGACCTCAGGGGCCCTTAATGAAAAACTGTTTTTT. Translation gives CSVTSGALNEKLFF. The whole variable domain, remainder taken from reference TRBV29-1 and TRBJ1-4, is SAVISQKPSRDICQRGTSLTIQCQVDSQVTMMFWYRQQPGQSLTLIATANQGSEATYESGFVIDKFPISRPNLTFSTLTVSNMSPEDSSIYLCSVTSGALNEKLFFGSGTQLSVL.

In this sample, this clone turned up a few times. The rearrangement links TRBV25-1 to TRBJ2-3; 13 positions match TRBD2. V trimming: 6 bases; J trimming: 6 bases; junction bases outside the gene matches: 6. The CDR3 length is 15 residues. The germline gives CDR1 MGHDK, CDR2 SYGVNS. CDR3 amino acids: CASREGTSGVDTQYF. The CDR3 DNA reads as TGTGCCAGCAGAGAGGGGACTAGCGGGGTCGATACGCAGTATTTT.